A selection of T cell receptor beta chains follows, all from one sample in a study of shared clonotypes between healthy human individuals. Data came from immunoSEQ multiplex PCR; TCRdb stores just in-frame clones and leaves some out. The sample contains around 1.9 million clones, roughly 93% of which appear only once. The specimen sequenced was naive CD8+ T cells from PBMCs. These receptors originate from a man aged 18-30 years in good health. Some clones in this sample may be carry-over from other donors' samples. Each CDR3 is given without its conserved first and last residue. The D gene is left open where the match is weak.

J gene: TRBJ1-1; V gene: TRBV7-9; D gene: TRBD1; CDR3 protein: ASSSKQGSRTEAF
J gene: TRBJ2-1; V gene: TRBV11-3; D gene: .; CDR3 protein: ASSLDFRTTLYSYNEQF
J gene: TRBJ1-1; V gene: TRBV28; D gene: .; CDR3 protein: ASSLGADTEAF
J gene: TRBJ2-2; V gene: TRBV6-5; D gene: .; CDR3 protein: ASSKSTGRSGELF
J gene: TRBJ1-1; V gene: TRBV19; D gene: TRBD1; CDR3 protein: ASRGGQIEAF
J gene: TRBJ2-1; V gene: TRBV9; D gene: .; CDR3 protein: ASSASPIGSYNEQF
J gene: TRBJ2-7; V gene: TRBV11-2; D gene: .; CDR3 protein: ASSWEAGTWDEQY
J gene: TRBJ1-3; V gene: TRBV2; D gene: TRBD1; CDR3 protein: ASSLGQASGNTIY
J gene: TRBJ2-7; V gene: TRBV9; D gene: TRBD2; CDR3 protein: ASSPGLAGGGEQY
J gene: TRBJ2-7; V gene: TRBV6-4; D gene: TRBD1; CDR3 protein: ASSGFSDREDYEQY
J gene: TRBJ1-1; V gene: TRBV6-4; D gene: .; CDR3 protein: ASRPRGLNTEAF
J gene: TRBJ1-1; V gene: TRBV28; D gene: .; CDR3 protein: ASRQGQHMNTEAF
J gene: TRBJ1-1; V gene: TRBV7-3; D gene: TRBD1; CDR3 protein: ASSLDPRGWDTEAF
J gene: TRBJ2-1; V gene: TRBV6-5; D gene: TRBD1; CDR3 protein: ASSYRRQGGINEQF
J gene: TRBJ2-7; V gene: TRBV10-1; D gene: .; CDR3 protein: ASSESIRAVEQY
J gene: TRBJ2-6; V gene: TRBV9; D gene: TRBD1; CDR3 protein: ASSAMTGALSGANVLT
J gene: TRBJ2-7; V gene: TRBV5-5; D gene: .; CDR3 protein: ASSTGWRSYEQY
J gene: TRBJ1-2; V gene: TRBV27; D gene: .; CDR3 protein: ASTPSGAYRDSYGYT
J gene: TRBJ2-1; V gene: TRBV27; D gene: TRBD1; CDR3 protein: ASSLFGTGINEQF
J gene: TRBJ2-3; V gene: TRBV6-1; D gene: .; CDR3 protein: ATEGGWSTDTQY
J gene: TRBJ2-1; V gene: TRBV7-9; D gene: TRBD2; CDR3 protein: ASSPPRSSGTYNEQF
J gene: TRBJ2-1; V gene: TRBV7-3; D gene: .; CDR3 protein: ASSLGVGADPSYNEQF
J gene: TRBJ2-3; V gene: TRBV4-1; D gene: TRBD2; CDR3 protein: ASSLGTSGGTDTQY
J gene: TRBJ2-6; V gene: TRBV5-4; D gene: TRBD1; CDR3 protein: ASSFTGVGANVLT
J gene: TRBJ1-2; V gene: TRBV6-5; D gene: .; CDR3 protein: ASSRMGRDGYGYT
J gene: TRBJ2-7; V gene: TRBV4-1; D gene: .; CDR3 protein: ASSHGQLSYEQY
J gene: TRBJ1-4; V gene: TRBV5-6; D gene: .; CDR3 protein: ASSWGPGDAEKLF
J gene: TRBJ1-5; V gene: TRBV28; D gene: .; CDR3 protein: ASSPRHYNSNQPQH
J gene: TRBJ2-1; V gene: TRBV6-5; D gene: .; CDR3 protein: ASSSGSEQF
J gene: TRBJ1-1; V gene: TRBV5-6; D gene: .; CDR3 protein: ASSLPNFPSWDTEAF
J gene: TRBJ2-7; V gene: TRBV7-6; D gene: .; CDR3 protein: ASSARRGGIEQY
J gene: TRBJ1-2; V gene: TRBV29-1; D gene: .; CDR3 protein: SVPRGGPYGYT
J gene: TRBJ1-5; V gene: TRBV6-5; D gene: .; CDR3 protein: ASSPRDVNQPQH
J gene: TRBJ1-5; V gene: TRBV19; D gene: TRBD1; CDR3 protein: ASSERQGASYFQPQH
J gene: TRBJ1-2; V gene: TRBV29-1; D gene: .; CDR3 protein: SVEADSGCT
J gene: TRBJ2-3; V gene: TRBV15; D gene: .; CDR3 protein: ATSTYPGRAKSTQY
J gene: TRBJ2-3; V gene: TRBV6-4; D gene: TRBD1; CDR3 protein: ASSDRGRGDTQY
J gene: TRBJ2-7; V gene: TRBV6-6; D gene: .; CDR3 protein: ASSYSSGSYEQY
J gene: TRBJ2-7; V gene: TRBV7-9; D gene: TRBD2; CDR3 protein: ASSSTSGRAGGTYEQY
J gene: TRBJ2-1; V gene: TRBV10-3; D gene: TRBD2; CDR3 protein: AISDPGGGRILADYNEQF
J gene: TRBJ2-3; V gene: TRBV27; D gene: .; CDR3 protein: ASSTRGPADTQY
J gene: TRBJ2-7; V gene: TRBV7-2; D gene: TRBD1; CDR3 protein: ASSLRLAGQAYEQY
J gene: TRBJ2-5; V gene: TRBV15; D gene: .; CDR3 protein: ATSRVGAAQETQY
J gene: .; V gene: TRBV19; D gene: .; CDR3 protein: ASWDPGSTGELF
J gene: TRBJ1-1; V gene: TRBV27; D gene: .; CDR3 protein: ASRRGLGTEAF
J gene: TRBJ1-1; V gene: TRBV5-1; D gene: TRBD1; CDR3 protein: ASSSRGDRGNTEAF
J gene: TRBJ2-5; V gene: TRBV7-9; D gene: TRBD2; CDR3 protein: ASSLVPSGREETQY
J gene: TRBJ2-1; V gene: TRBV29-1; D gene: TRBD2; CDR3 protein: SVEKLLASGNYYNEQF
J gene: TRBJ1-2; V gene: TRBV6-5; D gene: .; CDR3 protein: ASSYSENSGYT
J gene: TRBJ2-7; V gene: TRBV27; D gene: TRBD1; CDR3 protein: ASSHRQGSYEQY
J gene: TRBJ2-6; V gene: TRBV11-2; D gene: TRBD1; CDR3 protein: ASGDRGRTGANVLT
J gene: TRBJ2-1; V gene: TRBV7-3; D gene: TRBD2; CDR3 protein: ASSPLADPGNEQF
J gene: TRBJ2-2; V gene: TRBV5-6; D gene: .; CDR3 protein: ASSWADTGELF
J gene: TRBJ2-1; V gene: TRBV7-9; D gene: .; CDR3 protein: ASSLRPEQF
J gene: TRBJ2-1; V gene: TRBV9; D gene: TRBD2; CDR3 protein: ASSLTGLAGGSSYNEQF
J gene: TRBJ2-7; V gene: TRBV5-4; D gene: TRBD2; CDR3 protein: ASSFSGRAPYEQY
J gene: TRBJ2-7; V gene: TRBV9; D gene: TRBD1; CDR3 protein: ASSVATSGQGAREQY
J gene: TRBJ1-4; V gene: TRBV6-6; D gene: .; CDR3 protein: ASSLTGATNEKLF
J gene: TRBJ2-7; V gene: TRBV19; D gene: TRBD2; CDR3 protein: ASSGGRGHEQY